The 3 T cell receptor beta chains in this list originate from one sample, sequenced in a study of shared clonotypes between healthy human individuals. Assay: immunoSEQ multiplex PCR; the TCRdb copy retains only in-frame clones and omits some. The table includes 2 million to 3 million clones, under 95% detected once. Specimen: naive CD4+ T cells from PBMCs. Subset specified: CD45RA+ positively selected. These receptors all stem from a young man in good health. Some clones in this sample may be carry-over from other donors' samples.

The chain carries TRBV5-4 and TRBJ2-7, with 8 bases lining up with TRBD2. Trimming at V came to 4 bases and at J to 7 bases, leaving 10 bases not matched to a gene. The CDR3 covers 14 residues. The germline V gene encodes CDR1 SGHNT and CDR2 YYREEE (reference sequence). CDR3 sequence: CASSRSGRGDEQYF. The CDR3 nucleotides are TGTGCCAGCAGCCGGAGCGGGAGAGGAGATGAGCAGTACTTC.

This clone has just one count. J is TRBJ2-7 and V is TRBV5-4; 14 bases map to TRBD2. J lost 3 bases, V lost 4 bases, and 6 bases had no gene match. CDR3 length: 16 residues. Germline lookup yields CDR1 SGHNT and CDR2 YYREEE (reference sequence). In DNA, the CDR3 is TGTGCCAGCAGCATAGGGACTAGCGGGAGTTTCTACGAGCAGTACTTC. Amino acids: CASSIGTSGSFYEQYF.

The V gene is TRBV5-1, the J gene TRBJ2-5; no definite D call. Trimming removed 9 bases at V and 1 base at J, with 19 bases between. Germline V lookup: CDR1 SGHRS, CDR2 YFSETQ. The CDR3 is 15 amino acids. The CDR3 DNA follows: TGCGCCACCTCCCCCGGAACAGCGATCCAAGAGACCCAGTACTTC. This sequence encodes CATSPGTAIQETQYF.